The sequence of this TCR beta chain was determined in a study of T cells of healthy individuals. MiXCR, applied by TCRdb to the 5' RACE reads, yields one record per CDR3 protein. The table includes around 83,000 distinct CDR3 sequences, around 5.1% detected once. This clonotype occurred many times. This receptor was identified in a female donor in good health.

The CDR3 bases are TGTGCCAGCAGGGTGACAGGGAGTGACAATCAGCCCCAGCATTTT. Protein product: CASRVTGSDNQPQHF. The chain employs TRBV12-3 or TRBV12-4 and TRBJ1-5; TRBD1 agrees at 7 bases. The CDR3 has 15 amino acids. With 6 bases clipped from V and 3 bases from J, the junction kept 8 bases outside the gene matches.